This TCR beta chain was profiled in a study of blood T cells in healthy people across ages. In the case of this clonotype: Its cognate antigen is unknown.

The CDR3 loop spans 16 amino acids. Germline V gene lookup returns CDR1 MNHEY and CDR2 SMNVEV (reference sequence). V lost 2 bases, J lost 4 bases, and 17 bases lay in between. The extraction recovered at least 5.5 micrograms of total RNA per sample. Notes on the study in general: Percentage of naive T cells showed a strong correlation with TCR beta diversity. Versus aged donors, long-lived donors had higher diversity and more naive CD4+ cells.

A second PCR, run for about 6 to 12 cycles, used a sample-barcoded 5' primer plus a J-beta primer mix. Each cDNA molecule received a tag from a template-switch adaptor that had 12 random nucleotides. TCRdb reprocessed the 5' RACE reads via MiXCR and lists one record per CDR3 protein. The sample shows over 1,500,000 distinct CDR3 sequences, roughly two fifths of them seen only once. The source is a human donor in good health. Sequencing was done on a sample of blood. The V call is TRBV27, the J call TRBJ1-2, with D perhaps matching TRBD1 (6 bases). CDR3 sequence reads: CASSLGPGTSSYGYTF. CDR3 coding DNA: TGTGCCAGCAGTTTAGGTCCCGGGACATCTAGCTATGGCTACACCTTC.